The 21 T cell receptor beta chains given below trace back to one sample, sequenced in a study of blood T cell repertoires in COVID-19. The assay was immunoSEQ multiplex PCR, and TCRdb's table has in-frame clones only and misses some. The sample lists about 89,000 clones; 75% to 95% were seen once. The sample was peripheral blood. Source of these receptors: a human donor with active COVID-19. The donor label of this sample is uncertain.

The rearrangement joins TRBV7-6 to TRBJ2-3; D remains ambiguous. The V and J ends lost 4 bases and 1 base respectively, with 6 bases between them. CDR3 length: 13 amino acids. Per germline, CDR1 SGHVS and CDR2 FNYEAQ. The CDR3 sequence is CASSSQGTDTQYF. The CDR3 DNA is TGTGCCAGCAGCTCGCAGGGCACAGATACGCAGTATTTT.

In its sample, this clone was seen once. The chain carries TRBV4-3 and TRBJ2-3, with D possibly matching TRBD1 (5 bases). This CDR3 has 17 residues. Trimming removed 0 bases at V and 0 bases at J, with 13 bases between. The germline V gene has CDR1 LGHNA and CDR2 YSLEER. CDR3 nucleotide sequence: TGCGCCAGCAGCCAAGATCGGGCAGGGTGGAGCACAGATACGCAGTATTTT. This encodes CASSQDRAGWSTDTQYF.

The rearrangement uses TRBV28 and TRBJ2-4, with 8 nucleotides matching TRBD2. Unmatched junction bases numbered 12, after V lost 8 bases and J lost 3 bases. This CDR3 is built from 16 residues. Germline V gene data show CDR1 as MDHEN and CDR2 as SYDVKM. The DNA of the CDR3 is TGTGCCAGCGGGAGCGGGGGCCTGATAGTCAAAAACATTCAGTACTTC. This translates into CASGSGGLIVKNIQYF.

This clone occurred once. The gene calls are TRBV19 and TRBJ2-1; the match to TRBD1 covers 8 bases. Trimming took 6 bases from V and 4 from J; bases not matched to a gene: 8. CDR3 length: 15 amino acids. Germline CDR1 LNHDA, CDR2 SQIVND (reference sequence). The CDR3, as DNA: TGTGCCAGTAGCCCGGACAGGGCTTTTTACAATGAGCAGTTCTTC. Amino acids: CASSPDRAFYNEQFF. The whole variable domain, remainder taken from reference TRBV19 and TRBJ2-1, is DGGITQSPKYLFRKEGQNVTLSCEQNLNHDAMYWYRQDPGQGLRLIYYSQIVNDFQKGDIAEGYSVSREKKESFPLTVTSAQKNPTAFYLCASSPDRAFYNEQFFGPGTRLTVL.

This chain uses TRBV5-1 with TRBJ2-1, with 7 bases matching TRBD1. With 4 bases clipped from V and 6 bases from J, the junction kept 10 bases outside the gene matches. The length of the CDR3 is 15 residues. Germline lookup yields CDR1 SGHRS and CDR2 YFSETQ. CDR3 in DNA: TGCGCCAGCAGCCGAGAAGGACAGGTCGCCAATGAGCAGTTCTTC. Translation gives CASSREGQVANEQFF.

This rearrangement joins TRBV6-5 to TRBJ1-1; D unclear. V was clipped by 7 bases and J by 1 base, with 10 bases between them. This CDR3 region has 13 residues. Per germline, CDR1 MNHEY and CDR2 SVGAGI. The CDR3 nucleotides are TGTGCCAGCAAATCAGGTCAGAACACTGAAGCTTTCTTT. Translating it yields CASKSGQNTEAFF.

The CDR3 reads CASRSRRQGGTDTQYF. The CDR3 bases are TGTGCCAGCAGGTCGAGAAGACAGGGAGGCACAGATACGCAGTATTTT. The V gene is TRBV5-4, the J gene TRBJ2-3; the match to TRBD1 covers 7 bases. Germline trimming cut 5 bases from V and 1 base from J; bases unmatched to any gene: 10. Per the germline V gene, CDR1 is SGHNT and CDR2 is YYREEE (reference sequence). The CDR3 runs 16 residues.

The chain's CDR3 is CASSSERGGTDTQYF. The CDR3 DNA reads TGTGCCAGCAGTTCCGAGCGGGGGGGCACAGATACGCAGTATTTT. This chain uses TRBV6-5 with TRBJ2-3; 9 bases are a match to TRBD2. V lost 4 bases, J lost 1 base, and 3 bases stayed unmatched. The CDR3 sequence is 15 residues long. CDR1 and CDR2 from the germline V gene are MNHEY and SVGAGI.

The table lists this clone with a count of one. The chain joins TRBV5-1 to TRBJ2-3, with D possibly being TRBD1 (6 bases). CDR3 length: 14 residues. The V end was cut by 4 bases, the J end by 2 bases, with 11 bases between. The V gene's germline CDR1 is SGHRS and CDR2 YFSETQ. DNA for the CDR3: TGCGCCAGCAGCCCATGGACAGACACAGATACGCAGTATTTT. Encoded protein: CASSPWTDTDTQYF.

As DNA, the CDR3 is TGCGCCAGCAGCTTTGGGCAGGCCCCGGGGGGGGGCGATGAGCAGTTCTTC. Its translation: CASSFGQAPGGGDEQFF. This chain links TRBV5-1 with TRBJ2-1; 8 positions match TRBD2. V shed 2 bases, J shed 8 bases, and the junction held 15 bases outside the gene matches. In germline, CDR1 is SGHRS, CDR2 YFSETQ. This CDR3 region has 17 residues.

V is TRBV11-1 and J is TRBJ2-3; TRBD2 might be the D (7 bases). V lost 1 base and J lost 1, with 12 bases in between. The CDR3 has 16 residues. Looked up from germline, CDR1 is SGHAT and CDR2 is FQDESV (reference sequence). CDR3 sequence: CASSLGRGRGTDTQYF. CDR3 bases: TGTGCCAGCAGCTTAGGGCGGGGGCGCGGCACAGATACGCAGTATTTT.

The chain combines TRBV6-6 with TRBJ2-2, with D maybe TRBD2 (6 bases). The germline V gene has CDR1 MNHNY and CDR2 SVGAGI (reference sequence). V lost 5 bases and J lost 5, with 9 bases in between. The CDR3 has 13 amino acids. The CDR3 here is CASSARGTGELFF. In DNA form, the CDR3 reads TGTGCCAGCAGTGCCCGGGGGACCGGGGAGCTGTTTTTT.

The rearrangement uses TRBV7-8 and TRBJ2-5; TRBD2 is a possible D gene (6 bases). The germline gives CDR1 SGHVS, CDR2 FQNEAQ. V dropped 0 bases and J dropped 1 base, with 6 bases sitting between them. The CDR3 sequence is 14 residues long. The CDR3 sequence is CASSLARGQETQYF. CDR3 DNA sequence: TGTGCCAGCAGCTTAGCGCGGGGCCAAGAGACCCAGTACTTC.

The rearrangement links TRBV4-1 to TRBJ2-3; no clear D. Trimming pared 1 base from V and 5 bases from J, leaving 13 bases between. This CDR3 is built from 15 residues. Germline CDR1 MGHRA, CDR2 YSYEKL. In DNA, the CDR3 is TGCGCCAGCAGCCAAGCCCCGTTTGGCGGAGATACGCAGTATTTT. This translates into CASSQAPFGGDTQYF.

In DNA, the CDR3 is TGCAGCGTGACTCCGACAGGGGCGGGACCCGGGGAGCTGTTTTTT. Protein sequence: CSVTPTGAGPGELFF. The chain joins TRBV29-1 to TRBJ2-2, with TRBD1 matching over 8 bases. From germline, CDR1 is SQVTM and CDR2 ANQGSEA. The CDR3 consists of 15 residues. Losses at the gene ends were 6 bases for V and 6 bases for J; bases not matched to a gene: 12.

This chain uses TRBV6-1 with TRBJ2-7, with D uncertain. From germline, CDR1 is MNHNS and CDR2 SASEGT. There are 14 residues in the CDR3. V was clipped by 0 bases and J by 0 bases, with 6 bases between them. CDR3 protein: CASSEAESSYEQYF. The CDR3 DNA reads as TGTGCCAGCAGTGAAGCGGAGAGCTCCTACGAGCAGTACTTC.

The CDR3 sequence is CASTRAGGEKLFF. The DNA of the CDR3 is TGCGCCAGCACGCGGGCCGGCGGTGAAAAACTGTTTTTT. This sequence joins TRBV10-2 and TRBJ1-4, with D hard to call. V shed 7 bases and J shed 7 bases, with 13 bases lying between them. From germline, CDR1 is WSHSY and CDR2 SAAADI. The CDR3 totals 13 residues.

Comments on this clone: Additional DNA sequences in this sample encode the identical CDR3. This rearrangement joins TRBV24-1 to TRBJ2-3; D might be TRBD2 (6 bases). V lost 6 bases and J lost 2, with 8 bases in between. The germline V gene encodes CDR1 KGHDR and CDR2 SFDVKD. The CDR3 sequence is 13 residues long. The CDR3 DNA follows: TGTGCCACCAGTTCGGGACTCACAGATACGCAGTATTTT. Its protein product is CATSSGLTDTQYF.

The V call is TRBV10-3, the J call TRBJ2-2; the match to TRBD2 covers 7 bases. Trimming cost V 8 bases and J 5 bases; bases outside gene matches: 8. Germline CDR1 ENHRY, CDR2 SYGVKD. CDR3 length: 14 residues. The CDR3 nucleotides are TGTGCCATCGGAAGCGGGGCTAATACCGGGGAGCTGTTTTTT. Its protein product is CAIGSGANTGELFF.

This clone was seen only once. V gene TRBV2 combines with J gene TRBJ2-1; D might be TRBD1 (6 bases). In germline, CDR1 is SNHLY, CDR2 FYNNEI. The CDR3 totals 16 residues. V lost 0 bases and J 8 bases, leaving 17 bases between the germline ends. The DNA for the CDR3 is TGTGCCAGCAGTGAAGCTATTTTTTCGGACAGTGATGAGCAGTTCTTC. Amino acid sequence: CASSEAIFSDSDEQFF.

This chain links TRBV5-5 with TRBJ2-7, with D hard to call. CDR3 length: 14 residues. Germline CDR1 reads SGHKS; CDR2 reads YYEKEE (reference sequence). V lost 2 bases, J lost 7 bases, and 16 bases lay in between. CDR3 sequence: CASSFNINYGEQYF. The DNA of the CDR3 is TGTGCCAGCAGCTTTAATATAAACTACGGTGAGCAGTACTTC.